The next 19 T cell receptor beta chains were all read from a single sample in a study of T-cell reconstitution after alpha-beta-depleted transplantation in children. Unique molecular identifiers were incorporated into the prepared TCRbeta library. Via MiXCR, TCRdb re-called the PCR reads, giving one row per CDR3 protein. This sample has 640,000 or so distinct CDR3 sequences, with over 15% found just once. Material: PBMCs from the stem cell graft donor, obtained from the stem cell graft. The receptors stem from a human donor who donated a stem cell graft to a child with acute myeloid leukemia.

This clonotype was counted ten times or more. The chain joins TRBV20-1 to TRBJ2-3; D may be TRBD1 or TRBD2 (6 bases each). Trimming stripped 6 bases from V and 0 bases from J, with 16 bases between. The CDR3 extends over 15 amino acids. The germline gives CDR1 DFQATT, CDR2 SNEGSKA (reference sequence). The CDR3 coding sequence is TGCAGTGCCCCCGTTCTAGGGGGGAGCACAGATACGCAGTATTTT. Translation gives CSAPVLGGSTDTQYF.

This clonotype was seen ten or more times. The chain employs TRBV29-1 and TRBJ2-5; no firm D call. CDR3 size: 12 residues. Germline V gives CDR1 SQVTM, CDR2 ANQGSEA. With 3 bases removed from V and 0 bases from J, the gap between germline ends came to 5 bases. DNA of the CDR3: TGCAGCGTTGAGGGCAACCAAGAGACCCAGTACTTC. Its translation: CSVEGNQETQYF.

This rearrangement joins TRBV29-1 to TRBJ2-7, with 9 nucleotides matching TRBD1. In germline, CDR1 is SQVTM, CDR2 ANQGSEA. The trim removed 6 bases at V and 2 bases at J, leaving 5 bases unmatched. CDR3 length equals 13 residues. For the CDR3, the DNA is TGCAGCGTCACGGACAGGGGTCCCTACGAGCAGTACTTC. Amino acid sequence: CSVTDRGPYEQYF.

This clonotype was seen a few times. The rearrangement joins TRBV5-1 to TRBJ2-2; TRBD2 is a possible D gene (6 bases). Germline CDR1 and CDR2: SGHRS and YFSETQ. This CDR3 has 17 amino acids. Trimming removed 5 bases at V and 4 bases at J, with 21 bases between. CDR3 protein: CASRRGDGGSITGELFF. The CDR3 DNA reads TGCGCCAGCAGGCGCGGCGACGGGGGTTCGATCACCGGGGAGCTGTTTTTT. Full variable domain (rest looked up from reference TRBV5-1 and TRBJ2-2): KAGVTQTPRYLIKTRGQQVTLSCSPISGHRSVSWYQQTPGQGLQFLFEYFSETQRNKGNFPGRFSGRQFSNSRSEMNVSTLELGDSALYLCASRRGDGGSITGELFFGEGSRLTVL.

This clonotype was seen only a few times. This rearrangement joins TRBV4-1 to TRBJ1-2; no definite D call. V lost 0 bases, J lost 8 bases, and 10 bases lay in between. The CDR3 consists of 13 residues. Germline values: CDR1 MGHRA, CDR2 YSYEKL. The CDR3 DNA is TGCGCCAGCAGCCAAGATCAGGCGCGGGGCTACACCTTC. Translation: CASSQDQARGYTF.

The CDR3 loop is CASSPRDRGHLTGELFF. As DNA, the CDR3 is TGTGCCAGCAGCCCAAGGGACAGGGGACACTTGACCGGGGAGCTGTTTTTT. The V call is TRBV7-3, the J call TRBJ2-2, with TRBD1 identical over 10 bases. Trimming took 5 bases from V and 5 from J; bases not matched to a gene: 11. This CDR3 region has 17 residues. Germline V gene data show CDR1 as SGHTA and CDR2 as FQGTGA.

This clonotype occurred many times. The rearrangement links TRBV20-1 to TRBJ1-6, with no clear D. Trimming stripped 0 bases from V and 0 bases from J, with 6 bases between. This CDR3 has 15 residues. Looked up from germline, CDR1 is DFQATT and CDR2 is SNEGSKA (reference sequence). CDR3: CSARERASYNSPLHF. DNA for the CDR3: TGCAGTGCTAGAGAACGGGCCTCCTATAATTCACCCCTCCACTTT.

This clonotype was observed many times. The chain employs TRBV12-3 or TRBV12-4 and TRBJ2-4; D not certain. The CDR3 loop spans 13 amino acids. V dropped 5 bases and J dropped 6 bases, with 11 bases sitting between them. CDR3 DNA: TGTGCCAGCAGTCCCCGACGGCTAAACATTCAGTACTTC. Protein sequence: CASSPRRLNIQYF.

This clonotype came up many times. CDR3 in amino acids: CSVRAWGTSSYNEQFF. The CDR3 DNA reads as TGCAGCGTACGTGCATGGGGGACTAGTTCCTACAATGAGCAGTTCTTC. V is TRBV29-1 and J is TRBJ2-1, with 8 bases fitting TRBD2. This CDR3 is 16 amino acids long. The germline V gene has CDR1 SQVTM and CDR2 ANQGSEA. J was trimmed by 1 base and V by 6 bases; bases with no gene match: 11.

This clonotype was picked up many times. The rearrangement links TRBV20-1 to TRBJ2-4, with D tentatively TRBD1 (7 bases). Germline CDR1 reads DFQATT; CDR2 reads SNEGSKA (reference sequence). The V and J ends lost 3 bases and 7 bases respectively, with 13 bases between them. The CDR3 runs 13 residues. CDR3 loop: CSARAPGGNIQYF. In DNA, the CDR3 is TGCAGTGCTAGGGCTCCAGGGGGGAACATTCAGTACTTC.

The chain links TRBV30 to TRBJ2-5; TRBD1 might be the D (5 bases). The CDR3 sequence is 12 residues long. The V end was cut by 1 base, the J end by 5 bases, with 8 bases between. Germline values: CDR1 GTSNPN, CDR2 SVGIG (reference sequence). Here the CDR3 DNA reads TGTGCCTGGAGTGAGGGGTGGGAGACCCAGTACTTC. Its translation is CAWSEGWETQYF.

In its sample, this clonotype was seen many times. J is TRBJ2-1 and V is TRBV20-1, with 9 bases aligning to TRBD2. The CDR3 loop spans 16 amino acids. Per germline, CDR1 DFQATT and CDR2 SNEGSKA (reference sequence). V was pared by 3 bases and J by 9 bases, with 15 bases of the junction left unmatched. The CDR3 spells CSASVSGGLARTEQFF. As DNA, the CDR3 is TGCAGTGCTAGCGTTAGCGGGGGACTGGCTCGTACTGAGCAGTTCTTC.

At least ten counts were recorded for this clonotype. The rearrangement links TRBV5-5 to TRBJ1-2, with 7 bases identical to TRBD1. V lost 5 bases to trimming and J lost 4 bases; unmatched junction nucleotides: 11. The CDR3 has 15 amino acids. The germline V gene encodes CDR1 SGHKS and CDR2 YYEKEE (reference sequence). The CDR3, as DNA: TGTGCCAGCAGTTTGACAGGGATCGGGGTCTATGGCTACACCTTC. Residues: CASSLTGIGVYGYTF.

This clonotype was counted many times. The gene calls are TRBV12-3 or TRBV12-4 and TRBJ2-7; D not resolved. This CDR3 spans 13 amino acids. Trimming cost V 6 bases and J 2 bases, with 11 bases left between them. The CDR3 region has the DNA TGTGCCAGCAGCCTGAGGTGGCCCTACGAGCAGTACTTC. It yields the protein CASSLRWPYEQYF.

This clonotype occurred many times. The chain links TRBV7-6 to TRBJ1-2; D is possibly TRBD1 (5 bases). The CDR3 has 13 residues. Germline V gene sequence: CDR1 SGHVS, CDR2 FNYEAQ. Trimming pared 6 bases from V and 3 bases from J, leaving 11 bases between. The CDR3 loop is CASSSGGDYGYTF. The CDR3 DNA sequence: TGTGCCAGCAGTTCCGGGGGGGACTATGGCTACACCTTC.

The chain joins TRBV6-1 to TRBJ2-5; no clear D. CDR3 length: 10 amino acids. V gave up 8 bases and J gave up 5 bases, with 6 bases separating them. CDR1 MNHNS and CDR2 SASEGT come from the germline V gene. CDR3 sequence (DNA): TGTGCCAGCCAACGTGAGACCCAGTACTTC. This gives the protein CASQRETQYF.

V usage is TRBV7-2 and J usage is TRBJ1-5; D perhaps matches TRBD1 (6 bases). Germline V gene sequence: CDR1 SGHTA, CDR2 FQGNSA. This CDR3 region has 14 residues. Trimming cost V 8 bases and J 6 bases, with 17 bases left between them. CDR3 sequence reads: CASSLGQWSQPQHF. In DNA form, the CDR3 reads TGTGCCAGCTCCCTCGGACAGTGGAGTCAGCCCCAGCATTTT. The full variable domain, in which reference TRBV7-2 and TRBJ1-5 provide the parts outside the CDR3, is GAGVSQSPSNKVTEKGKDVELRCDPISGHTALYWYRQSLGQGLEFLIYFQGNSAPDKSGLPSDRFSAERTGGSVSTLTIQRTQQEDSAVYLCASSLGQWSQPQHFGDGTRLSIL.

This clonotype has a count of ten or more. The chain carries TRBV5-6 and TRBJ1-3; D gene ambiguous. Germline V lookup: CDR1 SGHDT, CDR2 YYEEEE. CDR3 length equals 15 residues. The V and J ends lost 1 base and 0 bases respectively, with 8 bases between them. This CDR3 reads CASSLRVSSGNTIYF. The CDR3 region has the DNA TGTGCCAGCAGCTTGAGGGTGAGCTCTGGAAACACCATATATTTT.

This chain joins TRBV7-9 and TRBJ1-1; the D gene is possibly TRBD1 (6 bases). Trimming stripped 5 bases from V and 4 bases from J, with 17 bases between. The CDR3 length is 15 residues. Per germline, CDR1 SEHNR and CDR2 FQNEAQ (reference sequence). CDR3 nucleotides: TGTGCCAGCAGCCCCGGGTTCCAAGGGGGCACTGAAGCTTTCTTT. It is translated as CASSPGFQGGTEAFF.